This T cell receptor beta chain was profiled in a study of T cells in women clearing cervical HPV infection. Study-wide background: Control women cleared a single incident HPV16 infection within 12 months. Case blood drawn at lesion detection; control blood after infection cleared.

The table came from immunoSEQ multiplex PCR; TCRdb's copy has only in-frame clones and leaves some out. This repertoire includes about 26,000 clones. CDR1 is KGHSH, CDR2 LQKENI, per germline. The CDR3 runs to 14 residues. As concerns this clone: Read data end 3 residues before the CDR3 end; the end is taken from the germline J gene.

This clonotype originated in a woman between 18 and 70 years old with a cervical HPV16 infection that either progressed to CIN3+ or cleared (not recorded which). The source material was blood buffy coat. The chain is built from TRBV18 and TRBJ1-2; TRBD1 is a possible D gene (6 bases). The CDR3 reads CASIQGPGSYDYTF. The sequenced CDR3 bases are TGTGCCAGCATTCAGGGGCCGGGTTCCTACGAC. Full variable domain (missing parts from reference TRBV18 and TRBJ1-2): NAGVMQNPRHLVRRRGQEARLRCSPMKGHSHVYWYRQLPEEGLKFMVYLQKENIIDESGMPKERFSAEFPKEGPSILRIQQVVRGDSAAYFCASIQGPGSYDYTFGSGTRLTVV.